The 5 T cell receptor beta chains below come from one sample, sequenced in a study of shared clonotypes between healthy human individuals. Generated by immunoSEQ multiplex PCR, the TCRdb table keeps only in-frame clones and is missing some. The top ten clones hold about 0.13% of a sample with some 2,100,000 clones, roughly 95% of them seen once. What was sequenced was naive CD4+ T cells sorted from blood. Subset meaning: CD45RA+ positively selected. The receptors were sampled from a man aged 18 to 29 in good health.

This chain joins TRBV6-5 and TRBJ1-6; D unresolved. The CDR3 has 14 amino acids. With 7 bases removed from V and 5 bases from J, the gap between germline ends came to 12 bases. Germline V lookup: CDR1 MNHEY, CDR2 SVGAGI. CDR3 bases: TGTGCCAGCACCCGAGGGAAGGATAATTCACCCCTCCACTTT. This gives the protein CASTRGKDNSPLHF.

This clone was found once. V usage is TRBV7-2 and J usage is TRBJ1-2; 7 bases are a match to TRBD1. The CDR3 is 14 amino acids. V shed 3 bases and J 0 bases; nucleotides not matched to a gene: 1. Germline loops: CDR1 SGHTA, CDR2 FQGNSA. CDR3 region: CASSFGTANYGYTF. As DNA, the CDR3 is TGTGCCAGCAGCTTCGGGACAGCTAACTATGGCTACACCTTC.

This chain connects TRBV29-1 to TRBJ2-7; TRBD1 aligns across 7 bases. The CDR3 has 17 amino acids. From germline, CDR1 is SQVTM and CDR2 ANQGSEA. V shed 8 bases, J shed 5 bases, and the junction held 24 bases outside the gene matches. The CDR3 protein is CSTITPPLTGFTHEQYF. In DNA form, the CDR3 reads TGCAGCACCATAACACCTCCTCTGACAGGGTTTACCCACGAGCAGTACTTC.

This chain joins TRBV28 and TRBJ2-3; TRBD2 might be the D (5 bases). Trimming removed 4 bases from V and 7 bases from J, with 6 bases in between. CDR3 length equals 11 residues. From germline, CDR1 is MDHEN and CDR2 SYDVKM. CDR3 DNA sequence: TGTGCCAGCAGTTCCGGGAATACGCAGTATTTT. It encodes CASSSGNTQYF.

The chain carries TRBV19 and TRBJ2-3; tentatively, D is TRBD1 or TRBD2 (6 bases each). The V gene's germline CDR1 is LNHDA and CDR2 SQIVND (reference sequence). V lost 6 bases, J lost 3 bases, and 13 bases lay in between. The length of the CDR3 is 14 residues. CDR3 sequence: CASSPKGGTDTQYF. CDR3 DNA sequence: TGTGCCAGTAGCCCGAAAGGGGGGACAGATACGCAGTATTTT.